This TCR beta chain derives from a study of identical twins. Comments on this clonotype: Antigen: not known.

A single record per CDR3 protein comes from TCRdb applying MiXCR to the 5' RACE reads. The sample includes about 260,000 distinct CDR3 sequences, roughly 7% of them seen just once. Findings of the study overall: Alpha sequences that were out-of-frame and twin-shared showed an excess of low generation probability. Zero-insertion analyses might be partly confounded by invariant T cells like MAIT and iNKT.

This same sample was also taken into another study, of yellow fever vaccine responses in identical twins.

This clonotype was sampled from a young woman in good health. Sequencing was carried out using memory (CD45RO+) T cells sorted from blood.

The CDR3 region is CASSAAEKRGANEQFF. DNA for the CDR3: TGTGCCAGCAGCGCGGCTGAGAAGCGGGGAGCAAATGAGCAGTTCTTC. This chain uses TRBV7-6 with TRBJ2-1, with 7 bases that match TRBD2. V was pared by 5 bases and J by 7 bases, with 14 bases of the junction left unmatched. Germline CDR1 reads SGHVS; CDR2 reads FNYEAQ. This CDR3 contains 16 residues.